The 13 T cell receptor beta chains given below trace back to one sample, sequenced in a study of blood T cell repertoires in COVID-19. Profiled with immunoSEQ multiplex PCR; TCRdb holds only in-frame clones, not every one. The repertoire consists of 55,000 to 75,000 clones, with roughly three quarters occurring once and the leading ten covering 9.2%. The sample was peripheral blood. These receptor sequences come from a human donor in a cohort sampled during active COVID-19.

The V gene is TRBV18, the J gene TRBJ2-1, with 11 bases aligning to TRBD1. J lost 5 bases, V lost 8 bases, and 8 bases had no gene match. Germline lookup yields CDR1 KGHSH and CDR2 LQKENI. The CDR3 contains 15 residues. CDR3 loop: CASRAGQGADNEQFF. In DNA form, the CDR3 reads TGTGCCAGCCGCGCTGGACAGGGGGCTGACAATGAGCAGTTCTTC.

The chain recombines TRBV2 with TRBJ1-3; 7 bases line up with TRBD1. The V gene's germline CDR1 is SNHLY and CDR2 FYNNEI. The V gene end was trimmed by 5 bases and the J gene end by 1 base; junction bases not matched to a gene: 5. The CDR3 contains 15 residues. The CDR3 reads CASSRSGGSGNTIYF. In nucleotides, the CDR3 is TGTGCCAGCAGTCGCTCAGGGGGTTCTGGAAACACCATATATTTT.

The CDR3 spells CASSPRAGGYNEQFF. In DNA, the CDR3 is TGTGCCAGCAGCCCGAGGGCCGGGGGGTACAATGAGCAGTTCTTC. The genes are TRBV3-1 (or the pseudogene TRBV3-2) and TRBJ2-1, with 7 bases that match TRBD2. The CDR3 spans 15 residues. Germline V gene lookup returns CDR1 LGHDT and CDR2 YNNKEL (reference sequence). Unmatched junction bases numbered 7, after V lost 4 bases and J lost 4 bases.

The chain couples TRBV30 to TRBJ1-2; TRBD1 agrees at 7 bases. From germline, CDR1 is GTSNPN and CDR2 SVGIG (reference sequence). The CDR3 is 14 amino acids. V lost 1 base and J lost 6; bases outside the gene matches: 8. The CDR3 protein is CAWSAGGRSNGYTF. The CDR3 DNA is TGTGCCTGGAGTGCAGGGGGACGGTCAAATGGCTACACCTTC.

The chain is built from TRBV3-1 (or the pseudogene TRBV3-2) and TRBJ1-1; 7 bases map to TRBD1. The V segment lost 4 bases and the J segment 7 bases; nucleotides outside the gene matches: 3. Germline assignment: CDR1 LGHDT and CDR2 YNNKEL (reference sequence). CDR3 length: 12 amino acids. The CDR3 loop is CASSRQGNEAFF. The DNA for the CDR3 is TGTGCCAGCAGCCGACAGGGAAATGAAGCTTTCTTT.

The J gene is TRBJ1-2, the V gene TRBV9, with TRBD1 matching 9 bases. This CDR3 has 15 amino acids. Germline CDR1 and CDR2: SGDLS and YYNGEE. V shed 4 bases, J shed 3 bases, and the junction held 7 bases outside the gene matches. CDR3 amino acids: CASSSGDRDHYGYTF. The CDR3 DNA reads TGTGCCAGCAGCTCTGGGGACAGGGATCACTATGGCTACACCTTC.

This rearrangement joins TRBV21-1 to TRBJ2-1; TRBD1, the table's D call, lacks a check against the DNA. TRBV21-1 is noted as a pseudogene. The CDR3 contains 16 residues. The chain's CDR3 is CASSLDERQGYNEQFF. DNA for the CDR3: TGTGCCAGCAGCCTCGACGAGAGACAGGGGTACAATGAGCAGTTCTTC.

This clone was seen only a few times. The V and J genes are TRBV19 and TRBJ2-1, with 8 positions matching TRBD2. After removal of 5 bases from V and 7 bases from J, the junction contained 7 bases not matched to a gene. CDR1 LNHDA and CDR2 SQIVND come from the germline V gene (reference sequence). The CDR3 length is 14 residues. The CDR3 DNA is TGTGCCAGTAGTCCCGCGGGAGGTAGGAATGAGCAGTTCTTC. Protein product: CASSPAGGRNEQFF. The full variable domain, with the rest looked up from reference TRBV19 and TRBJ2-1, is DGGITQSPKYLFRKEGQNVTLSCEQNLNHDAMYWYRQDPGQGLRLIYYSQIVNDFQKGDIAEGYSVSREKKESFPLTVTSAQKNPTAFYLCASSPAGGRNEQFFGPGTRLTVL.

V is TRBV7-2 and J is TRBJ2-5, with D tentatively TRBD2 (5 bases). V was clipped by 0 bases and J by 2 bases, with 7 bases between them. The CDR3 has 14 residues. CDR1 SGHTA and CDR2 FQGNSA come from the germline V gene. CDR3 in amino acids: CASSLATGQETQYF. The CDR3 DNA reads as TGTGCCAGCAGCTTAGCAACGGGACAAGAGACCCAGTACTTC.

As DNA, the CDR3 is TGTGCCAGCAGTGAGGGGTATACGGGGTTGGTAGAAGAAAAACTGTTTTTT. As protein: CASSEGYTGLVEEKLFF. The V and J genes are TRBV6-1 and TRBJ1-4; D unresolved. The length of the CDR3 is 17 residues. Germline V gives CDR1 MNHNS, CDR2 SASEGT. Deletions cut 3 bases from V and 8 bases from J, with 22 bases between.

The V call is TRBV15, the J call TRBJ2-1; maybe TRBD2 (5 bases). The CDR3 spans 15 residues. Trimming took 2 bases from V and 10 from J, leaving 18 bases between them. The V gene's germline CDR1 is LNHNV and CDR2 YYDKDF (reference sequence). The CDR3 is CATSRSFIVEGEQFF. CDR3 DNA: TGTGCCACCAGCAGATCCTTTATTGTAGAGGGCGAGCAGTTCTTC.

V and J are TRBV29-1 and TRBJ1-1; D perhaps matches TRBD1 (5 bases). This CDR3 spans 14 amino acids. V was pared by 1 base and J by 8 bases, with 17 bases between. Germline V CDR1 and CDR2: SQVTM, ANQGSEA. This CDR3 is CSVEAGGVFYEAFF. In DNA form, the CDR3 reads TGCAGCGTTGAAGCCGGGGGTGTTTTTTACGAAGCTTTCTTT.

The V and J genes are TRBV21-1 and TRBJ2-5; the DNA was not compared with TRBD1, the D call given in the table. TRBV21-1 is flagged as a pseudogene. The CDR3 is 16 amino acids. The CDR3: CASSKALGQGEETQYF. The CDR3 DNA reads as TGTGCCAGCAGCAAAGCGCTCGGACAGGGGGAGGAGACCCAGTACTTC.